This TCR beta chain was captured by sequencing in a study of CD8 T cells in Susac syndrome. Overall study findings and caveats: It was acknowledged in the study that the number of individuals who were included in its TCR sequencing and HLA analysis was relatively small.

Random hexamers served to reverse transcribe roughly 0.5 to 1 ug RNA. TCRdb re-analysed the immunoSEQ multiplex PCR reads in MiXCR, keeping a single row per CDR3 protein. Found here are some 200,000 distinct CDR3 sequences, about 95% of them singletons; the top ten hold 0.1%. On this clonotype itself: Its specificity is unknown.

V lost 2 bases to trimming and J lost 5 bases, with 5 bases between them. The CDR3 spans 11 residues. Germline V gene sequence: CDR1 SQVTM, CDR2 ANQGSEA. Sequencing used CD4+ T cells from PBMCs. V usage is TRBV29-1 and J usage is TRBJ2-3, with unresolved D. The sequence derives from a human donor in good health. The CDR3 DNA reads TGCAGCGTTGAAAAACTAGATACGCAGTATTTT. Translated, it gives CSVEKLDTQYF.